This entry describes one T cell receptor beta chain. What it recognizes is unknown. These data are taken from a study of graft-versus-host responses after intestinal transplantation. Study context: Every recipient had anti-thymocyte globulin induction and 2 to 3 years of tacrolimus plus steroids.

The study's findings and limits: There were GvH clones found in recipient marrow, and some of them appeared first in ileum or blood. Allografts carried high graft-versus-host to host-versus-graft clonal ratios in patients having graft-donor T cell macrochimerism. Declining HvG levels early post-transplant were linked to peak circulating GvH clone levels.

V lost 5 bases, J lost 6 bases, and 7 bases lay in between. Germline V gene sequence: CDR1 SGHVS, CDR2 FNYEAQ. CDR3 length equals 12 residues. Only in-frame clones appear in the TCRdb table, and some are missing; sequencing was by immunoSEQ multiplex PCR. The sample lists approximately 70,000 clones, more than 90% seen once, with 6.5% to 8.5% in the top ten. The specimen comprised bone marrow, sampled almost 750 days after intestinal transplantation. This receptor was obtained from a human patient who received an intestinal transplant, so some T cells may come from the graft donor. V and J are TRBV7-6 and TRBJ2-2; no clear D gene. The CDR3 reads CASSPAPGELFF. In DNA, the CDR3 is TGTGCCAGCAGCCCTGCGCCCGGGGAGCTGTTTTTT. Complete variable domain (other parts from reference TRBV7-6 and TRBJ2-2): GAGVSQSPRYKVTKRGQDVALRCDPISGHVSLYWYRQALGQGPEFLTYFNYEAQQDKSGLPNDRFSAERPEGSISTLTIQRTEQRDSAMYRCASSPAPGELFFGEGSRLTVL.